This section outlines one T cell receptor beta chain sequence together with its context. Its specificity is not known. This sample was taken from a study of post-analysis software for immune sequencing data. The CDR3 sequence is 18 residues long. From germline, CDR1 is SGHRS and CDR2 YFSETQ. Study outcomes and limitations: A significant reduction in normalized Chao1 diversity was observed in multiple sclerosis patients versus controls. Elevated frequency relative to controls characterized roughly 5 TRBV segments in patients, TRBV5-6, TRBV5-1 and TRBV20-1 among them.

Libraries were made from TCR beta cDNA, and they carried unique molecular identifiers. From around 0.96 to 9.9 million T cells, 400,000 to 550,000 cDNA molecules were obtained. TCRdb itself ran the PCR reads through MiXCR, one entry per CDR3 protein. The table records 700,000 to 900,000 distinct CDR3 sequences, about half of them present only once. Sequenced: blood. V and J are TRBV5-1 and TRBJ2-4, with 8 bases identical to TRBD2. The J call could be wrong; TRBJ2-7 is a better fit for the DNA end. The source of this sequence is a girl aged 5-17 years with multiple sclerosis. The CDR3, as DNA: TGCGCCAGCAGCTTGGCCCCTAGCGGGCAGGGGACCGCCTACGAGCAGTACTTC. As protein: CASSLAPSGQGTAYEQYF.